This T cell receptor (beta chain) emerged from a study of blood T cell repertoires in COVID-19. As handled by the study authors: The authors estimated nucleated cell counts from reference gene primer amplification. Data came from immunoSEQ multiplex PCR; TCRdb stores just in-frame clones and leaves some out. D and trimming were read from the DNA, whereas the V and J calls and clone size are those reported in that table. The table includes around 170,000 clones, about 86% detected once. V shed 0 bases and J 4 bases; nucleotides not matched to a gene: 3. Germline CDR1 LGHDT, CDR2 YNNKEL (reference sequence). The CDR3 loop spans 16 amino acids.

The chain uses TRBV3-1 (or the pseudogene TRBV3-2) and TRBJ2-3; 11 nucleotides agree with TRBD2. The source of this sequence is a man between 45 and 60 years old with active or convalescent COVID-19. The sample consisted of peripheral blood. The CDR3 sequence is CASSQDLAGGSDTQYF. CDR3 nucleotide sequence: TGTGCCAGCAGCCAAGACCTAGCGGGAGGATCAGATACGCAGTATTTT.